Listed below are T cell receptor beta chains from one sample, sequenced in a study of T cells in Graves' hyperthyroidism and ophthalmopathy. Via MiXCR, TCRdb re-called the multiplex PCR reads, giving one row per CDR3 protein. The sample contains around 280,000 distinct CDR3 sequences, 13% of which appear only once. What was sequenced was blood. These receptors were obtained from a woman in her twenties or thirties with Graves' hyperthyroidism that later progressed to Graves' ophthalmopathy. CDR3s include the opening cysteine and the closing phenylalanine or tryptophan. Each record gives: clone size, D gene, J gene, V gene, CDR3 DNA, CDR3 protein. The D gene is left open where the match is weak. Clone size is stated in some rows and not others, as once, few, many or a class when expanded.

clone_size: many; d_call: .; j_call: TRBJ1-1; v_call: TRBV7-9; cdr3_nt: TGTGCCAGCAGCGCTATGACGACAGCCATGAACACTGAAGCTTTCTTT; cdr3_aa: CASSAMTTAMNTEAFF
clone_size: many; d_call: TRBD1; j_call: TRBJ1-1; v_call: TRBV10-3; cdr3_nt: TGTGCCATCAGCCTGGGACAGGTGAACACTGAAGCTTTCTTT; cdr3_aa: CAISLGQVNTEAFF
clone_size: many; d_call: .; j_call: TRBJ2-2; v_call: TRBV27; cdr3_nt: TGTGCCAGCAGTTTATCAGGGATTGGTGCCGGGGAGCTGTTTTTT; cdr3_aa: CASSLSGIGAGELFF
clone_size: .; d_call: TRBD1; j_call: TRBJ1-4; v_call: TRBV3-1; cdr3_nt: TGTGCCAGCAGCCTACAACAGGGGCGGAATGAAAAACTGTTTTTT; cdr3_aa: CASSLQQGRNEKLFF
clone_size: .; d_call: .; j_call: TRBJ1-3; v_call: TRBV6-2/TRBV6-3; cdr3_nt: TGTGCCAGCAGTGTAACAGCATACTCTGGAAACACCATATATTTT; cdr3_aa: CASSVTAYSGNTIYF
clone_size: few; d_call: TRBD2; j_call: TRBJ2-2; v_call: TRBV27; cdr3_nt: TGTGCCAGCAGTAAGGGGACCTCTGGGAGGGTGTTTTTT; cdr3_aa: CASSKGTSGRVFF
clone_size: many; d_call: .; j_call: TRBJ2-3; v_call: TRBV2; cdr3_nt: TGTGCCAGCCAAGAAATGACTAGTGTTTGGTATTTT; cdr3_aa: CASQEMTSVWYF
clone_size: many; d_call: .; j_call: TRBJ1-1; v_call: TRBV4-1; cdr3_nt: TGCGCCAGCAGCCATGCAGGGGTAACGACTGAAGCTTTCTTT; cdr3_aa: CASSHAGVTTEAFF
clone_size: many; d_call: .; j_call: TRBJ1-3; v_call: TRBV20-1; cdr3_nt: TGCAGTGCGGCCCGGGACGGCCGAGGGGACACCATATATTTT; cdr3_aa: CSAARDGRGDTIYF
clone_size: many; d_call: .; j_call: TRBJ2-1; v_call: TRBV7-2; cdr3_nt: TGTGCCAGCAGCTCGACCGGGGCCTACAATGAGCAGTTCTTC; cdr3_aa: CASSSTGAYNEQFF
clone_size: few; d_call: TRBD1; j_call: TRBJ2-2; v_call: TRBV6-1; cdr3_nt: TGTGCCAGCAGGGGACAGGGGGGGGCCGGGGAGCTGTTTTTT; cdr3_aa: CASRGQGGAGELFF
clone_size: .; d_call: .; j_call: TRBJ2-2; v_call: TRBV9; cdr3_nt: TGTGCCAGCAGCCCGGAGGGTGGGACCGGGGAGCTGTTTTTT; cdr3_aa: CASSPEGGTGELFF
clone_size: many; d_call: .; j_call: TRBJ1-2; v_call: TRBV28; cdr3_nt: TGTGCCAGCAGTGTCATTGGGAGCTATGGCTACACCTTC; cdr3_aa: CASSVIGSYGYTF